What follows are 29 T cell receptor beta chains derived from one specimen sequenced in a study of graft-versus-host responses after intestinal transplantation. Their specific antigens are unknown. Sequencing used immunoSEQ multiplex PCR; TCRdb keeps in-frame clones, though not all of them. The sample holds tens of thousands of clones, nearly 90% seen once. The sample consisted of unstimulated CD8+ T cells sorted from spleen or lymph node cells, taken before transplant. Source of these receptors: a human donor who was the organ donor for an intestinal transplant.

V is TRBV28 and J is TRBJ2-5, with TRBD2 as a possible D gene (5 bases). Deletions cut 6 bases from V and 2 bases from J, with 16 bases between. The CDR3 is 15 residues long. Looked up from germline, CDR1 is MDHEN and CDR2 is SYDVKM. The CDR3 DNA sequence: TGTGCCAGCAGCGGGGATACCCCGGCTCAAGAGACCCAGTACTTC. This sequence encodes CASSGDTPAQETQYF.

The V gene is TRBV11-2, the J gene TRBJ2-1; TRBD2 agrees at 7 bases. J lost 5 bases, V lost 5 bases, and 9 bases had no gene match. Germline values: CDR1 SGHAT, CDR2 FQNNGV. CDR3 length: 15 amino acids. The CDR3 sequence is CASSLSSGVNNEQFF. The CDR3 nucleotides are TGTGCCAGCAGCCTATCTAGCGGTGTAAACAATGAGCAGTTCTTC.

This chain connects TRBV28 to TRBJ1-2; 9 bases map to TRBD1. Per the germline V gene, CDR1 is MDHEN and CDR2 is SYDVKM. The CDR3 extends over 15 amino acids. V was clipped by 5 bases and J by 6 bases; unmatched bases: 10. CDR3 region: CASSTYRGRLDGYTF. In DNA, the CDR3 is TGTGCCAGCAGTACGTACAGGGGGCGGCTTGATGGCTACACCTTC.

This clone was seen only once. CDR3 nucleotide sequence: TGCGCCAGCAGCCAATTAGGGGGGGCCACTGAAGCTTTCTTT. It codes for CASSQLGGATEAFF. The chain recombines TRBV4-1 with TRBJ1-1; perhaps TRBD1 as D (6 bases). Trimming removed 2 bases at V and 4 bases at J, with 11 bases between. The CDR3 covers 14 residues. Germline V gives CDR1 MGHRA, CDR2 YSYEKL.

This clone was detected only a few times. This specimen includes other DNA sequences encoding the same CDR3. This chain uses TRBV27 with TRBJ2-5; D unclear. Germline loops: CDR1 MNHEY, CDR2 SMNVEV (reference sequence). The CDR3 is made up of 13 amino acids. V was clipped by 6 bases and J by 0 bases, with 8 bases between them. CDR3 residues: CASRPENQETQYF. Here the CDR3 DNA reads TGTGCCAGCAGACCCGAGAACCAAGAGACCCAGTACTTC.

The chain links TRBV4-1 to TRBJ1-1; D gene ambiguous. Germline loops: CDR1 MGHRA, CDR2 YSYEKL. This CDR3 comprises 13 residues. The germline V and J ends were trimmed by 3 bases and 2 bases, with 7 bases remaining between them. CDR3 nucleotides: TGCGCCAGCAGCCAGGGCTCAAACACTGAAGCTTTCTTT. Protein: CASSQGSNTEAFF.

The CDR3 reads CASKEESSGNTIYF. The CDR3 nucleotides read TGTGCCAGCAAGGAGGAATCCTCTGGAAACACCATATATTTT. The V gene is TRBV2, the J gene TRBJ1-3; D unclear. Trimming took 7 bases from V and 0 from J, leaving 10 bases between them. The CDR3 has 14 amino acids. Germline V lookup: CDR1 SNHLY, CDR2 FYNNEI.

The gene calls are TRBV11-2 and TRBJ2-7; TRBD1 aligns across 8 bases. Germline-derived CDR1 and CDR2 are SGHAT and FQNNGV. J lost 6 bases, V lost 0 bases, and 7 bases had no gene match. The CDR3 has 15 amino acids. The CDR3, as DNA: TGTGCCAGCAGCTTAGATAGGGACAGGCTTGCCGAGCAGTACGTC. It codes for CASSLDRDRLAEQYV.

J is TRBJ1-1 and V is TRBV4-1; D gene uncertain. CDR1 MGHRA and CDR2 YSYEKL come from the germline V gene. This CDR3 comprises 12 residues. With 1 base removed from V and 3 bases from J, the gap between germline ends came to 3 bases. The CDR3 region has the DNA TGCGCCAGCAGCCAAGTAGACACTGAAGCTTTCTTT. Residues: CASSQVDTEAFF.

The V call is TRBV11-2, the J call TRBJ2-1; 8 bases align to TRBD2. This CDR3 is built from 15 residues. The V segment lost 8 bases and the J segment 4 bases; nucleotides outside the gene matches: 10. Germline V gene lookup returns CDR1 SGHAT and CDR2 FQNNGV. Written as DNA, the CDR3 is TGTGCCAGCGTTACCGGGAGGGGACTGTACAATGAGCAGTTCTTC. This codes for CASVTGRGLYNEQFF.

This sequence joins TRBV6-4 and TRBJ2-5, with TRBD2 identical over 15 bases. The CDR3 is 16 residues long. Germline V CDR1 and CDR2: MRHNA, SNTAGT. V was clipped by 5 bases and J by 2 bases; unmatched bases: 3. CDR3 DNA sequence: TGTGCCAGCAGTCCCGGGACTAGCGGGGGGCAAGAGACCCAGTACTTC. Its protein is CASSPGTSGGQETQYF.

This clone showed up just once. The V gene is TRBV10-3, the J gene TRBJ1-1, with D unresolved. Germline V gives CDR1 ENHRY, CDR2 SYGVKD. V gave up 2 bases and J gave up 4 bases, with 14 bases separating them. The CDR3 contains 15 residues. The CDR3 here is CAISEVGSSGTEAFF. Written as DNA, the CDR3 is TGTGCCATCAGTGAGGTAGGGAGCTCGGGCACTGAAGCTTTCTTT.

The chain links TRBV5-1 to TRBJ2-1, with TRBD2 matching over 7 bases. Looked up from germline, CDR1 is SGHRS and CDR2 is YFSETQ. Losses at the gene ends were 5 bases for V and 2 bases for J; bases not matched to a gene: 7. The CDR3 is 15 residues long. This CDR3 reads CASRVFGGTYNEQFF. Here the CDR3 DNA reads TGCGCCAGCAGGGTCTTCGGGGGGACCTACAATGAGCAGTTCTTC.

The gene calls are TRBV18 and TRBJ2-1; D might be TRBD1 (6 bases). Trimming took 1 base from V and 5 from J, leaving 9 bases between them. This CDR3 region has 14 residues. CDR1 and CDR2 from the germline V gene are KGHSH and LQKENI. The CDR3 is CASSPRDTNNEQFF. CDR3 in DNA: TGTGCCAGCTCACCACGGGACACCAACAATGAGCAGTTCTTC.

CDR3: CASSRGKFRAYEQYV. CDR3 nucleotides: TGTGCCAGCAGCAGGGGGAAGTTTAGGGCCTACGAGCAGTACGTC. The chain links TRBV5-4 to TRBJ2-7; TRBD1 is a possible D gene (6 bases). V lost 4 bases to trimming and J lost 2 bases, with 16 bases between them. There are 15 residues in the CDR3. The germline V gene has CDR1 SGHNT and CDR2 YYREEE (reference sequence).

This chain connects TRBV28 to TRBJ2-7, with 7 bases fitting TRBD1. V was clipped by 8 bases and J by 2 bases; unmatched bases: 18. The CDR3 is 17 residues long. CDR1 and CDR2 (germline): MDHEN, SYDVKM. The CDR3 reads CASQSSRRDRITYEQYV. The CDR3 coding sequence is TGTGCCAGCCAGTCTAGCCGTCGGGACAGAATCACCTACGAGCAGTACGTC.

The chain joins TRBV5-1 to TRBJ1-1, with 8 positions matching TRBD1. With 3 bases clipped from V and 2 bases from J, the junction kept 3 bases outside the gene matches. Germline V gives CDR1 SGHRS, CDR2 YFSETQ. This CDR3 is built from 14 residues. DNA for the CDR3: TGCGCCAGCAGCTGGACAGGGACCAACACTGAAGCTTTCTTT. It specifies CASSWTGTNTEAFF. The whole variable domain, remainder taken from reference TRBV5-1 and TRBJ1-1, is KAGVTQTPRYLIKTRGQQVTLSCSPISGHRSVSWYQQTPGQGLQFLFEYFSETQRNKGNFPGRFSGRQFSNSRSEMNVSTLELGDSALYLCASSWTGTNTEAFFGQGTRLTVV.

V usage is TRBV6-1 and J usage is TRBJ1-2, with 9 bases matching TRBD1. The CDR3 extends over 15 amino acids. Germline CDR1 is MNHNS and CDR2 is SASEGT. V was clipped by 3 bases and J by 2 bases; unmatched bases: 4. CDR3 coding DNA: TGTGCCAGCAGTGACTGGGACAGGGAAAACTATGGCTACACCTTC. Residues: CASSDWDRENYGYTF.

The chain combines TRBV5-6 with TRBJ2-3; a possible D gene is TRBD2 (6 bases). This CDR3 contains 18 residues. CDR1 SGHDT and CDR2 YYEEEE come from the germline V gene. Trimming removed 2 bases from V and 2 bases from J, with 21 bases in between. The CDR3 reads CASSLNSGGIDNTDTQYF. CDR3 sequence (DNA): TGTGCCAGCAGCTTAAACTCCGGGGGTATAGATAACACAGATACGCAGTATTTT.

The chain combines TRBV28 with TRBJ2-4, with 9 bases matching TRBD1. Per the germline V gene, CDR1 is MDHEN and CDR2 is SYDVKM. The length of the CDR3 is 14 residues. V lost 7 bases to trimming and J lost 7 bases; unmatched junction nucleotides: 8. The CDR3 nucleotides are TGTGCCAGCACCCAGGACAGGGGCTGGAACATTCAGTACTTC. This encodes CASTQDRGWNIQYF.

This clone was seen a single time. One junction end does not reproduce the germline sequence, and a read error may be involved. The rearrangement joins TRBV6-1 to TRBJ2-3, with D perhaps TRBD1 (6 bases). The CDR3 runs to 14 residues. Germline assignment: CDR1 MNHNS and CDR2 SASEGT. CDR3 sequence (DNA): TGTGCCAGCAGTGAACCCGGACTCGCTTCCGAGGGGGATTTT. Encoded protein: CASSEPGLASEGDF.

V gene TRBV11-3 combines with J gene TRBJ2-1, with TRBD1 matching over 8 bases. The CDR3 is made up of 16 amino acids. With V trimmed by 4 bases and J by 3 bases, 8 bases remained unmatched. Germline-derived CDR1 and CDR2 are SGHNT and YENEEA. The CDR3 DNA reads as TGTGCCAGCAGCTCTTACAGGGGGACCCACTACAATGAGCAGTTCTTC. Its translation is CASSSYRGTHYNEQFF.

This sequence joins TRBV5-6 and TRBJ2-7; 11 positions agree with TRBD1. The CDR3 is 14 amino acids. The V gene end was trimmed by 3 bases and the J gene end by 5 bases; junction bases not matched to a gene: 4. From germline, CDR1 is SGHDT and CDR2 YYEEEE. This chain's CDR3 is CASSSLDRGHEQYV. DNA of the CDR3: TGTGCCAGCAGCTCCCTGGACAGGGGGCACGAGCAGTACGTC.

Comments on this clone: Germline and junction disagree at one end, which may indicate a read error. This chain connects TRBV2 to TRBJ2-3; unclear D gene. The germline CDR1 and CDR2 sequences are SNHLY and FYNNEI. CDR3 length equals 16 residues. The CDR3 is CASREESTISTYTQYF. For the CDR3, the DNA is TGTGCCAGCAGGGAAGAGAGTACTATCTCCACATATACGCAGTATTTT.

The rearrangement links TRBV18 to TRBJ1-4; 8 bases line up with TRBD1. The CDR3 spans 16 residues. V gave up 0 bases and J gave up 8 bases; unmatched junction bases: 8. Germline values: CDR1 KGHSH, CDR2 LQKENI. CDR3 sequence reads: CASSPPGRGPREKLFF. The CDR3, as DNA: TGTGCCAGCTCACCACCGGGCAGGGGGCCTAGGGAAAAACTGTTTTTT.

The chain has TRBV7-6 and TRBJ1-1; tentatively, D is TRBD1 (6 bases). This CDR3 comprises 13 residues. Germline V CDR1 and CDR2: SGHVS, FNYEAQ. V was clipped by 5 bases and J by 4 bases, with 11 bases between them. The CDR3: CASSPQGPTEAFF. DNA of the CDR3: TGTGCCAGCAGCCCACAGGGCCCCACTGAAGCTTTCTTT.

The chain combines TRBV7-2 with TRBJ2-1, with a weak D call TRBD2 (5 bases). The CDR3 consists of 12 residues. V lost 6 bases, J lost 6 bases, and 9 bases lay in between. Per the germline V gene, CDR1 is SGHTA and CDR2 is FQGNSA. CDR3 region: CASRPAVNEQFF. As DNA, the CDR3 is TGTGCCAGCAGGCCAGCGGTCAATGAGCAGTTCTTC.

This chain joins TRBV7-6 and TRBJ2-7, with D perhaps matching TRBD2 (6 bases). This CDR3 has 13 amino acids. With 3 bases removed from V and 7 bases from J, the gap between germline ends came to 13 bases. Per the germline V gene, CDR1 is SGHVS and CDR2 is FNYEAQ. The CDR3, as DNA: TGTGCCAGCAGCTTGGGAGGTGGTCGTGAGCAGTACGTC. Translated, it gives CASSLGGGREQYV.

There are a few counts of this clone. The CDR3 loop is CASSQWGVREKLFF. In nucleotides, the CDR3 is TGTGCCAGTAGTCAATGGGGGGTGCGTGAAAAACTGTTTTTT. The chain joins TRBV19 to TRBJ1-4, with D possibly TRBD1 on 5 matching bases. The V end was cut by 5 bases, the J end by 7 bases, with 14 bases between. Germline CDR1 and CDR2: LNHDA and SQIVND (reference sequence). This CDR3 is built from 14 residues.